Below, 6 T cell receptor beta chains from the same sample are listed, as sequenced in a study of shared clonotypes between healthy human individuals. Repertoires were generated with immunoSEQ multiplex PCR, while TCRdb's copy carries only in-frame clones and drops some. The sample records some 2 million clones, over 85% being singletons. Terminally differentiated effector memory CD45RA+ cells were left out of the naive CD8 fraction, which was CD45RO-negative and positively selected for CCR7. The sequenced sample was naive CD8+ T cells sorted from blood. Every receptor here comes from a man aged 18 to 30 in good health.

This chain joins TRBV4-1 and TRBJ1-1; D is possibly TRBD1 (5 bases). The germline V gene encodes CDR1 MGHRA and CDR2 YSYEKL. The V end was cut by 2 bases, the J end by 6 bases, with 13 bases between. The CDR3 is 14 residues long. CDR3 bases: TGCGCCAGCAGCCAATCCGACAGACACGCTGAAGCTTTCTTT. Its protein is CASSQSDRHAEAFF.

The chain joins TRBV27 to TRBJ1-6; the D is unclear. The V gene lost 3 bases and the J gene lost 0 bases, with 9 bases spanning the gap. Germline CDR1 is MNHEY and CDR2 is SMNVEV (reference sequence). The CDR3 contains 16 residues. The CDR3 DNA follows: TGTGCCAGCAGTTTCCGACACCCCTCCTATAATTCACCCCTCCACTTT. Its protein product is CASSFRHPSYNSPLHF.

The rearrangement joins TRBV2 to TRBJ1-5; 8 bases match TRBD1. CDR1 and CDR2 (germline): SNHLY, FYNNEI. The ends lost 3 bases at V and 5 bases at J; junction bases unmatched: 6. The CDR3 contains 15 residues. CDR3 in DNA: TGTGCCAGCAGTGAGCCCAAGACAGGGGATCAGCCCCAGCATTTT. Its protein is CASSEPKTGDQPQHF.

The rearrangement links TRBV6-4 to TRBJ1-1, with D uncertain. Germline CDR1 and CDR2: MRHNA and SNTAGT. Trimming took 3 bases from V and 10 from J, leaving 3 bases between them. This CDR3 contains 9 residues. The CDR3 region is CASSEGAFF. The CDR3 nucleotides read TGTGCCAGCAGTGAAGGAGCTTTCTTT.

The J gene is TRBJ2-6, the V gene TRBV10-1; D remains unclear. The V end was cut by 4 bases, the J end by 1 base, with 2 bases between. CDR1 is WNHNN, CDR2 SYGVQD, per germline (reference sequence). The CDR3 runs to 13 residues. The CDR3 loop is CASSASGANVLTF. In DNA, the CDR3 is TGCGCCAGCAGTGCATCTGGGGCCAACGTCCTGACTTTC.

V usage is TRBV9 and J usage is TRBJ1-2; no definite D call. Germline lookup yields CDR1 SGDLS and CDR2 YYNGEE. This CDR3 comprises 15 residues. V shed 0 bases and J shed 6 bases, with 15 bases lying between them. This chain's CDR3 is CASSVATTLRDGYTF. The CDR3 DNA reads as TGTGCCAGCAGCGTAGCTACGACTCTTAGGGATGGCTACACCTTC.